The sequence of this T cell receptor beta chain was determined in a study of blood T cell repertoires in COVID-19. This CDR3 region has 20 residues. V was clipped by 2 bases and J by 3 bases; unmatched bases: 13. From germline, CDR1 is SGHVS and CDR2 FNYEAQ. This clone turned up a few times. Assay used: immunoSEQ multiplex PCR; TCRdb lists only in-frame clones, some missing. The sample comprises fewer than 200,000 clones, roughly 82% of which are singletons, and approximately 8% rests with the top ten. This TCR was sampled from a woman between 55 and 75 years old with COVID-19, enrolled during active disease. The sample taken for sequencing was peripheral blood. The rearrangement links TRBV7-6 to TRBJ2-3; 14 nucleotides align to TRBD2. CDR3 loop: CASSLNPWTSGGIETDTQYF. Written as DNA, the CDR3 is TGTGCCAGCAGCTTAAACCCCTGGACTAGCGGGGGGATCGAGACAGATACGCAGTATTTT.